The clone carrying this T cell receptor (beta chain) was seen many times. This sample was included in a study of T cell repertoires in cytomegalovirus infection. Whole-study context: Shared public TCR beta signatures pointed to both CMV infection and a matching HLA type.

TCRdb ran MiXCR on the reads and lists one entry per CDR3 protein. The data hold almost 550,000 distinct CDR3 sequences, with 15% to 20% observed a single time. This sequence was found in a human donor in good health (CMV status not recorded). Some clones in this sample may be carry-over from other donors' samples. Sample: CD8+ T cells from PBMCs.

This CDR3 is CASSLQSGSFLDYEQYF. CDR3 DNA sequence: TGTGCCAGCAGCTTACAAAGCGGGAGCTTCTTGGACTACGAGCAGTACTTC. This chain connects TRBV7-8 to TRBJ2-7; 8 bases agree with TRBD2. Germline trimming cut 2 bases from V and 3 bases from J; bases unmatched to any gene: 12. CDR1 is SGHVS and CDR2 is FQNEAQ in the germline V gene. There are 17 residues in the CDR3.